These 10 T cell receptor beta chains originate from one sample sequenced in a study of blood T cells in healthy people across ages. Primed by a sample-barcoded 5' primer and a J-beta primer mix, a second PCR proceeded for about 7 to 11 cycles. Using its own MiXCR run on the 5' RACE reads, TCRdb lists one record per CDR3 protein. The sample holds 550,000 to 800,000 distinct CDR3 sequences; 32% are singletons and the top ten take 15%. Material: blood. The receptors were sampled from a woman at least 80 years old in good health.

This clonotype was detected many times. This chain joins TRBV20-1 and TRBJ1-5; D is unresolved. The V end lost 0 bases, the J end lost 0 bases, and 6 bases lay between the germline ends. The CDR3 has 14 amino acids. Germline CDR1 reads DFQATT; CDR2 reads SNEGSKA (reference sequence). CDR3 sequence reads: CSARDSPSNQPQHF. DNA of the CDR3: TGCAGTGCTAGAGACAGTCCTAGCAATCAGCCCCAGCATTTT.

This clonotype was detected many times. The chain uses TRBV7-6 and TRBJ2-3; tentatively, D is TRBD2 (7 bases). Germline lookup yields CDR1 SGHVS and CDR2 FNYEAQ. V was clipped by 1 base and J by 3 bases, with 14 bases between them. This CDR3 has 16 residues. The CDR3 here is CASSLGGGVITDTQYF. The DNA of the CDR3 is TGTGCCAGCAGCTTAGGCGGGGGCGTGATAACAGATACGCAGTATTTT.

The chain combines TRBV6-1 with TRBJ2-1, with D maybe TRBD2 (6 bases). V was pared by 8 bases and J by 0 bases, with 11 bases between. The CDR3 runs to 14 residues. Per the germline V gene, CDR1 is MNHNS and CDR2 is SASEGT. The CDR3 DNA reads as TGTGCCAGCGGGGGGACCGCCTCCTACAATGAGCAGTTCTTC. Translating it yields CASGGTASYNEQFF.

This clonotype was detected only a few times. This may arise from a read error, as a much more abundant clone is one base away. V and J are TRBV2 and TRBJ2-1; D perhaps matches TRBD1 (5 bases). Germline CDR1 is SNHLY and CDR2 is FYNNEI. Trimming took 6 bases from V and 4 from J, leaving 22 bases between them. The length of the CDR3 is 17 residues. DNA for the CDR3: TGTGCCAGCAGAGATCCTCTAGGGGTGAAGGGGTACAATGAGCAGTTCTTC. The encoded protein is CASRDPLGVKGYNEQFF.

In its sample, this clonotype was seen a few times. This sequence may be a read error, since a much larger clone differs from it by one base. The gene calls are TRBV7-2 and TRBJ2-5, with 15 bases matching TRBD2. Germline V gene lookup returns CDR1 SGHTA and CDR2 FQGNSA. The CDR3 totals 17 residues. V gave up 5 bases and J gave up 5 bases; unmatched junction bases: 9. CDR3 coding DNA: TGTGCCAGCAGCGTTCTCCCGGGACTAGCGGGGGGCGAGACCCAGTACTTC. Translating it yields CASSVLPGLAGGETQYF. The variable domain in full, with the rest retrieved from reference TRBV7-2 and TRBJ2-5, is GAGVSQSPSNKVTEKGKDVELRCDPISGHTALYWYRQSLGQGLEFLIYFQGNSAPDKSGLPSDRFSAERTGGSVSTLTIQRTQQEDSAVYLCASSVLPGLAGGETQYFGPGTRLLVL.

The genes are TRBV2 and TRBJ2-3; 7 nucleotides line up with TRBD2. The CDR3 spans 17 residues. Trimming at V came to 5 bases and at J to 5 bases, leaving 16 bases not matched to a gene. The germline V gene has CDR1 SNHLY and CDR2 FYNNEI. The CDR3, as DNA: TGTGCCAGCAGTCCAGTGGGAGGGCCCGGGTATGGAGATACGCAGTATTTT. Residues: CASSPVGGPGYGDTQYF.

The chain joins TRBV7-2 to TRBJ2-2; 11 bases agree with TRBD2. Unmatched junction bases numbered 6, after V lost 3 bases and J lost 6 bases. Germline V lookup: CDR1 SGHTA, CDR2 FQGNSA. This CDR3 comprises 16 residues. In nucleotides, the CDR3 is TGTGCCAGCAGCTTTACTAGCGGGGGATCCGCCGGGGAGCTGTTTTTT. Translating it yields CASSFTSGGSAGELFF.

This clonotype was found a few times. The V gene is TRBV6-5, the J gene TRBJ1-6; D gene ambiguous. Germline V lookup: CDR1 MNHEY, CDR2 SVGAGI. The ends were cut back, 2 bases at V and 8 bases at J, with 10 bases in the middle. This CDR3 region has 14 residues. The CDR3 coding sequence is TGTGCCAGCAGTTACAGGGCCATGGATTCACCCCTCCACTTT. Its translation is CASSYRAMDSPLHF.

As to this clonotype: A single base separates this from a much larger clone, so it may be a read error. The chain links TRBV7-9 to TRBJ1-5, with a tentative D call TRBD1 (6 bases). CDR1 and CDR2 from the germline V gene are SEHNR and FQNEAQ (reference sequence). Trimming took 4 bases from V and 10 from J, leaving 23 bases between them. The CDR3 covers 16 residues. Written as DNA, the CDR3 is TGTGCCAGCAGCTCCATGGCCAGGGGCGAAAGTAGCCCCCAGCATTTT. Protein product: CASSSMARGESSPQHF.

The rearrangement links TRBV6-2 or TRBV6-3 to TRBJ2-7; maybe TRBD2 (5 bases). The CDR3 is made up of 16 amino acids. The germline V and J ends were trimmed by 2 bases and 1 base, with 15 bases remaining between them. The germline V gene encodes CDR1 MNHEY and CDR2 SVGEGT. CDR3 DNA sequence: TGTGCCAGCAGTTACGGGAGACAAGGATTATCCTACGAGCAGTACTTC. Translation gives CASSYGRQGLSYEQYF.